This record looks at one TCR beta chain sequence and its context. Its antigen is as yet unknown. These data are taken from a study of CD8 T cells in Susac syndrome. Overall study results and limits: The study recognized that the number of individuals in its TCR sequencing and HLA analysis was relatively small.

This CDR3 has 13 amino acids. Looked up from germline, CDR1 is SQVTM and CDR2 is ANQGSEA. V lost 5 bases to trimming and J lost 6 bases; unmatched junction nucleotides: 8. Sequencing of TCR beta was performed on blood CD8+ T cells and on blood CD4+ T cells. TEMRA cells were FACS-enriched, unlike CD8+ and CD4+ T cells, which were negatively isolated. With random hexamers, reverse transcription was performed on about 0.5 to 1 ug of RNA. The method of amplification for TCR beta CDR3 was immunoSEQ multiplex PCR, covering 54 Vbeta and 13 Jbeta. TCRdb analysed the immunoSEQ multiplex PCR reads with MiXCR anew, one entry per CDR3 protein. In the table there are almost 450,000 distinct CDR3 sequences, 75% to 90% of which are singletons.

V gene TRBV29-1 combines with J gene TRBJ1-2; 8 bases agree with TRBD1. This clonotype originated in a human donor with multiple sclerosis. The sample comprised CD8+ T cells from PBMCs. The CDR3 region has the DNA TGCAGCGTTTTGGACAGGGCTTCAAATGGCTACACCTTC. Its protein is CSVLDRASNGYTF.